This T cell receptor beta chain emerged from a study of T cells in Graves' hyperthyroidism and ophthalmopathy. Regarding the study as a whole: Ophthalmopathy was identified by the model a median 6.5 months ahead of onset.

Amplification of TCR beta CDR3 regions was performed using RNA transcripts as template. TCR CDR3 underwent first-round RT-PCR with the HTBI primer set. TCRdb used MiXCR to reprocess the multiplex PCR reads, holding one entry per CDR3 protein. Counted here are roughly 100,000 distinct CDR3 sequences, roughly 50% occurring once; the ten biggest clones make up about 28%. This clonotype was picked up many times. The antigen remains unidentified. Germline-derived CDR1 and CDR2 are SEHNR and FQNEAQ (reference sequence). Trimming removed 0 bases from V and 4 bases from J, with 12 bases in between. The CDR3 runs to 15 residues.

Sequenced material: blood. This chain connects TRBV7-9 to TRBJ2-5, with a weak D call TRBD1 (6 bases). The TCR sequence derives from a middle-aged man with Graves' hyperthyroidism. The CDR3 nucleotides read TGTGCCAGCAGCTTAGCCAGGACCAGGGGAGAGACCCAGTACTTC. Its protein product is CASSLARTRGETQYF. Full variable domain (remainder filled in from reference TRBV7-9 and TRBJ2-5): DTGVSQNPRHKITKRGQNVTFRCDPISEHNRLYWYRQTLGQGPEFLTYFQNEAQLEKSRLLSDRFSAERPKGSFSTLEIQRTEQGDSAMYLCASSLARTRGETQYFGPGTRLLVL.